Each of the 24 T cell receptor beta chains below was sequenced from the same sample in a study of T cell changes during pregnancy in multiple sclerosis (dated by TCRdb to about 2019). The library was produced with the immunoSEQ multiplex PCR assay. The immuneACCESS repertoire file appears here via TCRdb, limited to in-frame rearrangements. These files lack a portion of the clones; in checked studies, under half of the deficit traces to unresolved V genes, and the cause of the others is not known. Counted in this sample were about 79,000 clones; 93% of them appeared once. The leading ten clones occupy about 0.72% of the sample. The material was peripheral blood, obtained in the second trimester of pregnancy. The source of these receptors is a female donor in good health, enrolled as a control in a pregnancy study.

The chain links TRBV9 to TRBJ1-2; 9 nucleotides align to TRBD1. CDR1 and CDR2 (germline): SGDLS, YYNGEE. The CDR3 has 15 residues. V was clipped by 3 bases and J by 4 bases; unmatched bases: 7. The CDR3 sequence: CASSAPGQGSYGYTF. Written as DNA, the CDR3 is TGTGCCAGCAGCGCCCCGGGACAGGGATCCTATGGCTACACCTTC.

The DNA for the CDR3 is TGTGCCAGCAGTGAATCAAACAGGGAAGAGACCCAGTACTTC. Translated: CASSESNREETQYF. The rearrangement links TRBV25-1 to TRBJ2-5, with D tentatively TRBD1 (6 bases). Looked up from germline, CDR1 is MGHDK and CDR2 is SYGVNS. This CDR3 region has 14 residues. V lost 1 base to trimming and J lost 3 bases, with 9 bases between them.

V usage is TRBV7-3 and J usage is TRBJ2-5, with 8 bases lining up with TRBD1. Germline values: CDR1 SGHTA, CDR2 FQGTGA. There are 13 residues in the CDR3. J gave up 5 bases and V 5 bases, and 4 bases lay outside the gene matches. This chain's CDR3 is CASSRTGYETQYF. CDR3 DNA sequence: TGTGCCAGCAGCCGGACAGGGTACGAGACCCAGTACTTC.

The chain links TRBV6-1 to TRBJ2-3; 10 bases match TRBD1. After removal of 6 bases from V and 5 bases from J, the junction contained 8 bases not matched to a gene. This CDR3 region has 15 residues. Germline values: CDR1 MNHNS, CDR2 SASEGT. This CDR3 is CASRGTGEVRDTQYF. The CDR3 nucleotides read TGTGCCAGCAGAGGGACAGGGGAGGTTCGAGATACGCAGTATTTT.

Written as DNA, the CDR3 is TGTGCCAGCGCCACTGTTAGCGGGGGGGAGTACGAGCAGTACTTC. Its protein product is CASATVSGGEYEQYF. This chain uses TRBV7-9 with TRBJ2-7; 11 bases align to TRBD2. Trimming took 8 bases from V and 4 from J; bases not matched to a gene: 10. The CDR3 length is 15 residues. Germline-derived CDR1 and CDR2 are SEHNR and FQNEAQ (reference sequence).

The chain recombines TRBV7-9 with TRBJ2-3; 10 positions agree with TRBD2. J gave up 6 bases and V 7 bases, and 19 bases lay outside the gene matches. Germline V gives CDR1 SEHNR, CDR2 FQNEAQ (reference sequence). This CDR3 spans 18 amino acids. The CDR3 DNA reads TGTGCCAGCACCACTTCTAGCGGGCTAGCGGGGGTCCAGGATACGCAGTATTTT. Its protein is CASTTSSGLAGVQDTQYF.

CDR3: CASSSYLKQGSDGYTF. CDR3 nucleotide sequence: TGTGCCAGCAGCTCATACCTGAAACAGGGTTCGGATGGCTACACCTTC. This chain links TRBV5-5 with TRBJ1-2, with D possibly matching TRBD1 (6 bases). The germline V gene encodes CDR1 SGHKS and CDR2 YYEKEE (reference sequence). The CDR3 is made up of 16 amino acids. The ends were cut back, 3 bases at V and 6 bases at J, with 21 bases in the middle.

Only one count was recorded for this clone. V is TRBV19 and J is TRBJ2-3; TRBD2 aligns across 13 bases. This CDR3 is 17 amino acids long. Germline loops: CDR1 LNHDA, CDR2 SQIVND (reference sequence). Trimming cost V 5 bases and J 3 bases; bases outside gene matches: 8. The CDR3 protein is CASSFYEGLAGTDTQYF. The DNA for the CDR3 is TGTGCCAGTAGTTTCTACGAGGGACTAGCGGGGACAGATACGCAGTATTTT.

This chain connects TRBV7-2 to TRBJ1-6; 8 bases are a match to TRBD1. The CDR3 sequence is 14 residues long. The germline gives CDR1 SGHTA, CDR2 FQGNSA. V was clipped by 4 bases and J by 8 bases; unmatched bases: 4. The CDR3: CASSSDRDYSPLHF. CDR3 in DNA: TGTGCCAGCAGCTCGGACAGGGATTATTCACCCCTCCACTTT.

The chain links TRBV5-6 to TRBJ1-1; D is unclear. Trimming pared 1 base from V and 0 bases from J, leaving 19 bases between. The CDR3 is 18 residues long. Germline V gene data show CDR1 as SGHDT and CDR2 as YYEEEE. The DNA for the CDR3 is TGTGCCAGCAGCTTGAATAGCAATATTGATTGGATGAACACTGAAGCTTTCTTT. Translation: CASSLNSNIDWMNTEAFF. The variable domain in full, with the rest retrieved from reference TRBV5-6 and TRBJ1-1, is DAGVTQSPTHLIKTRGQQVTLRCSPKSGHDTVSWYQQALGQGPQFIFQYYEEEERQRGNFPDRFSGHQFPNYSSELNVNALLLGDSALYLCASSLNSNIDWMNTEAFFGQGTRLTVV.

This chain connects TRBV7-2 to TRBJ2-7, with D possibly matching TRBD2 (6 bases). Trimming removed 5 bases at V and 0 bases at J, with 11 bases between. The CDR3 is made up of 14 amino acids. Germline V gene lookup returns CDR1 SGHTA and CDR2 FQGNSA. CDR3 in DNA: TGTGCCAGCAGCCCACTGGGGGGCTCCTACGAGCAGTACTTC. Translation gives CASSPLGGSYEQYF.

This chain joins TRBV18 and TRBJ1-6; D perhaps matches TRBD1 (6 bases). The CDR3 runs to 16 residues. V lost 6 bases, J lost 7 bases, and 19 bases lay in between. From germline, CDR1 is KGHSH and CDR2 LQKENI. As DNA, the CDR3 is TGTGCCAGCTCGCCCATATCCGGGGGGCAAAATTCACCCCTCCACTTT. As protein: CASSPISGGQNSPLHF.

This clone was counted a single time. The CDR3 sequence is CASSSQASGGAGSTDTQYF. The CDR3 DNA reads as TGTGCCAGCAGCTCCCAGGCCAGCGGGGGGGCCGGGAGCACAGATACGCAGTATTTT. The gene calls are TRBV5-6 and TRBJ2-3; 10 nucleotides align to TRBD2. In germline, CDR1 is SGHDT, CDR2 YYEEEE. This CDR3 contains 19 residues. With V trimmed by 3 bases and J by 0 bases, 13 bases remained unmatched.

This clone was seen a single time. The chain has TRBV10-3 and TRBJ1-1, with TRBD1 matching over 10 bases. The CDR3 length is 16 residues. Germline V CDR1 and CDR2: ENHRY, SYGVKD. The V and J ends lost 6 bases and 0 bases, in that order; junction bases with no gene match: 7. The CDR3 loop is CAISYRDRGMNTEAFF. The CDR3 nucleotides are TGTGCCATCAGCTACCGGGACAGGGGAATGAACACTGAAGCTTTCTTT.

The chain carries TRBV25-1 and TRBJ1-1; TRBD1 agrees at 8 bases. Germline V gene sequence: CDR1 MGHDK, CDR2 SYGVNS. J was trimmed by 1 base and V by 6 bases; bases with no gene match: 7. This CDR3 has 15 residues. CDR3 sequence: CASRPTGGTNTEAFF. The DNA for the CDR3 is TGTGCCAGCAGGCCCACAGGGGGAACGAACACTGAAGCTTTCTTT. The variable domain in full, with the rest retrieved from reference TRBV25-1 and TRBJ1-1, is EADIYQTPRYLVIGTGKKITLECSQTMGHDKMYWYQQDPGMELHLIHYSYGVNSTEKGDLSSESTVSRIRTEHFPLTLESARPSHTSQYLCASRPTGGTNTEAFFGQGTRLTVV.

The chain is built from TRBV12-5 and TRBJ1-6; D not resolved. Trimming removed 1 base from V and 10 bases from J, with 17 bases in between. This CDR3 is 16 amino acids long. CDR1 is LGHNT, CDR2 FRNRAP, per germline. The CDR3 here is CASGLALSGVRSPLHF. The CDR3 DNA sequence: TGTGCTAGTGGTTTGGCCTTATCCGGGGTACGCTCACCCCTCCACTTT.

The chain couples TRBV6-1 to TRBJ1-2; a possible D gene is TRBD1 (5 bases). Trimming cost V 3 bases and J 6 bases, with 17 bases left between them. This CDR3 is built from 15 residues. The V gene's germline CDR1 is MNHNS and CDR2 SASEGT. The CDR3 spells CASSDPVAGSDGYTF. The CDR3 coding sequence is TGTGCCAGCAGTGACCCGGTGGCAGGGTCTGATGGCTACACCTTC.

The V gene is TRBV7-9, the J gene TRBJ2-7, with TRBD1 matching over 8 bases. Germline V lookup: CDR1 SEHNR, CDR2 FQNEAQ (reference sequence). CDR3 length equals 15 residues. The J segment lost 3 bases and the V segment lost 5 bases, leaving 9 bases of the junction unmatched. CDR3 loop: CASSPGAGGRYEQYF. The CDR3 coding sequence is TGTGCCAGCAGCCCCGGGGCAGGGGGCCGCTACGAGCAGTACTTC.

V gene TRBV6-5 combines with J gene TRBJ1-1, with D uncertain. There are 14 residues in the CDR3. The V end lost 2 bases, the J end lost 2 bases, and 9 bases lay between the germline ends. CDR1 is MNHEY, CDR2 SVGAGI, per germline. CDR3 DNA: TGTGCCAGCAGTTACCGTCGGGAAAACACTGAAGCTTTCTTT. Protein sequence: CASSYRRENTEAFF.

The chain links TRBV18 to TRBJ1-3; D is undetermined. Germline lookup yields CDR1 KGHSH and CDR2 LQKENI. There are 14 residues in the CDR3. The germline V and J ends were trimmed by 3 bases and 2 bases, with 8 bases remaining between them. CDR3 nucleotide sequence: TGTGCCAGCTCACCGGACTCCCCTGGAAACACCATATATTTT. Protein product: CASSPDSPGNTIYF. The full variable domain, in which reference TRBV18 and TRBJ1-3 provide the parts outside the CDR3, is NAGVMQNPRHLVRRRGQEARLRCSPMKGHSHVYWYRQLPEEGLKFMVYLQKENIIDESGMPKERFSAEFPKEGPSILRIQQVVRGDSAAYFCASSPDSPGNTIYFGEGSWLTVV.

The rearrangement links TRBV25-1 to TRBJ2-3; 7 nucleotides align to TRBD1. This CDR3 is 15 amino acids long. The junction had 6 bases not matched to a gene; V was cut back by 6 bases and J by 0 bases. Germline V CDR1 and CDR2: MGHDK, SYGVNS. The CDR3 DNA reads as TGTGCCAGCAGACAAGGGGGCTCGAGCACAGATACGCAGTATTTT. As protein: CASRQGGSSTDTQYF.

V is TRBV11-3 and J is TRBJ1-2; D might be TRBD1 (6 bases). The CDR3 sequence is 14 residues long. In germline, CDR1 is SGHNT, CDR2 YENEEA. V was cut by 5 bases and J by 4 bases, with 14 bases left in between. CDR3: CASSPRGGGYGYTF. The CDR3 DNA reads TGTGCCAGCAGCCCAAGAGGGGGGGGCTATGGCTACACCTTC.

The chain joins TRBV5-4 to TRBJ2-1; TRBD1 is a possible D gene (6 bases). V lost 4 bases, J lost 4 bases, and 12 bases lay in between. Germline CDR1 is SGHNT and CDR2 is YYREEE (reference sequence). This CDR3 spans 14 amino acids. The CDR3 region is CASSNGQQYNEQFF. CDR3 coding DNA: TGTGCCAGCAGCAATGGACAGCAATACAATGAGCAGTTCTTC. Looking up the rest from reference TRBV5-4 and TRBJ2-1 gives the full variable domain: ETGVTQSPTHLIKTRGQQVTLRCSSQSGHNTVSWYQQALGQGPQFIFQYYREEENGRGNFPPRFSGLQFPNYSSELNVNALELDDSALYLCASSNGQQYNEQFFGPGTRLTVL.

With regard to this clone: The identical CDR3 is also encoded by other nucleotide sequences in the sample. The V call is TRBV19, the J call TRBJ2-2; possible D gene TRBD1, 5 bases. Germline CDR1 and CDR2: LNHDA and SQIVND (reference sequence). CDR3 length: 15 amino acids. V lost 9 bases and J 3 bases, leaving 17 bases between the germline ends. The CDR3 nucleotides read TGTGCCAGCATAGGGAAAAAAGGGGACACCGGGGAGCTGTTTTTT. It encodes CASIGKKGDTGELFF.